These T cell receptor beta chains were read from a single sample in a study of control samples from healthy donors and cancer patients. Sequencing was performed with immunoSEQ multiplex PCR; in TCRdb, only in-frame clones are kept and a portion is missing. The sample includes about 150,000 clones, approximately 94% seen only once; the top ten take 5.8%. Sequencing was performed on blood. These receptors were collected from a man aged 18 to 29 in good health. The CDR3 runs from the conserved cysteine through the conserved F or W. Fields, in order: J gene, clone size, CDR3 length, V gene, D gene, CDR3 protein, CDR3 DNA. D genes are given only for firm matches. Clone sizes are given selectively: once, few, many, or a class where the clone is expanded.

j_gene: TRBJ2-1; abundance: -; len: 12; v_gene: TRBV12-3/TRBV12-4; d_gene: -; CDR3aa: CASSLGATEQFF; CDR3nt: TGTGCCAGCAGTTTAGGGGCTACGGAGCAGTTCTTC
j_gene: TRBJ2-5; abundance: once; len: 17; v_gene: TRBV7-2; d_gene: -; CDR3aa: CASSLYGTQRGGETQYF; CDR3nt: TGTGCCAGCAGCTTATACGGGACTCAAAGGGGCGGAGAGACCCAGTACTTC
j_gene: TRBJ1-1; abundance: once; len: 16; v_gene: TRBV4-1; d_gene: -; CDR3aa: CASSQVTGRGNTEAFF; CDR3nt: TGCGCCAGCAGCCAAGTAACGGGAAGGGGAAACACTGAAGCTTTCTTT
j_gene: TRBJ1-2; abundance: once; len: 11; v_gene: TRBV12-3/TRBV12-4; d_gene: -; CDR3aa: CASRSGIGYTF; CDR3nt: TGTGCCAGCAGATCAGGGATCGGCTACACCTTC
j_gene: TRBJ1-1; abundance: -; len: 14; v_gene: TRBV13; d_gene: -; CDR3aa: CASSPQKVNTEAFF; CDR3nt: TGTGCCAGCAGCCCCCAAAAAGTGAACACTGAAGCTTTCTTT
j_gene: TRBJ2-1; abundance: -; len: 12; v_gene: TRBV27; d_gene: -; CDR3aa: CASSLKYNEQFF; CDR3nt: TGTGCCAGCAGTTTAAAGTACAATGAGCAGTTCTTC
j_gene: TRBJ2-7; abundance: -; len: 15; v_gene: TRBV18; d_gene: -; CDR3aa: CASSPVPGSSYEQYF; CDR3nt: TGTGCCAGCTCACCCGTCCCAGGGAGCTCCTACGAGCAGTACTTC
j_gene: TRBJ2-5; abundance: -; len: 13; v_gene: TRBV18; d_gene: -; CDR3aa: CASSPQSLETQYF; CDR3nt: TGTGCCAGCTCACCACAGTCGCTAGAGACCCAGTACTTC
j_gene: TRBJ2-5; abundance: -; len: 12; v_gene: TRBV11-2; d_gene: -; CDR3aa: CASSFRTTSQYF; CDR3nt: TGTGCCAGCAGCTTCAGGACCACTTCCCAGTACTTC
j_gene: TRBJ1-4; abundance: -; len: 15; v_gene: TRBV7-9; d_gene: -; CDR3aa: CASSTSGLSNEKLFF; CDR3nt: TGTGCCAGCTCAACAAGCGGGCTGTCTAATGAAAAACTGTTTTTT
j_gene: TRBJ2-7; abundance: -; len: 14; v_gene: TRBV6-5; d_gene: TRBD1; CDR3aa: CASSRPLVDREQYF; CDR3nt: TGTGCCAGCAGTCGACCCTTAGTGGACAGGGAGCAGTACTTC
j_gene: TRBJ2-1; abundance: -; len: 15; v_gene: TRBV4-3; d_gene: -; CDR3aa: CASSPLEARSDEQFF; CDR3nt: TGCGCCAGCAGCCCTCTGGAGGCCAGGAGCGATGAGCAGTTCTTC
j_gene: TRBJ2-7; abundance: -; len: 15; v_gene: TRBV7-9; d_gene: -; CDR3aa: CASSLGQGINYEQYF; CDR3nt: TGTGCCAGCAGCTTAGGGCAGGGGATCAACTACGAGCAGTACTTC
j_gene: TRBJ1-2; abundance: -; len: 14; v_gene: TRBV28; d_gene: -; CDR3aa: CASSVDRLPRDYTF; CDR3nt: TGTGCCAGCAGTGTCGACAGGCTCCCCCGAGACTACACCTTC
j_gene: TRBJ2-5; abundance: few; len: 17; v_gene: TRBV28; d_gene: TRBD2; CDR3aa: CASSLWTSGRAIETQYF; CDR3nt: TGTGCCAGCAGTTTATGGACTAGCGGGAGGGCCATAGAGACCCAGTACTTC